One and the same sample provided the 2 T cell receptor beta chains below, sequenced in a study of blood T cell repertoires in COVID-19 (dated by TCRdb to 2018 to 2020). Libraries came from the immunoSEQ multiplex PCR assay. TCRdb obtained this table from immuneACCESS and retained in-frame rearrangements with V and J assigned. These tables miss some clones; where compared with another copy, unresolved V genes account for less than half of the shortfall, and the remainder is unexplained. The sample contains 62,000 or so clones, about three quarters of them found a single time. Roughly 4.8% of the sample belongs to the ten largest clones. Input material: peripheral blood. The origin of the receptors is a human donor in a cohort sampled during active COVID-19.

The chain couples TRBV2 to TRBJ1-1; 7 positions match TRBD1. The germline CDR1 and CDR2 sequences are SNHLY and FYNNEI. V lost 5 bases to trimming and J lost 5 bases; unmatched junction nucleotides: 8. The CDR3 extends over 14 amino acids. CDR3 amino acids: CASSIRGAETEAFF. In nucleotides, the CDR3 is TGTGCCAGCAGTATCAGGGGGGCGGAGACTGAAGCTTTCTTT.

In DNA, the CDR3 is TGTGCCAGCACCCCTGCGACTTCATGGGTTGAAAAACTGTTTTTT. Its protein is CASTPATSWVEKLFF. V is TRBV11-2 and J is TRBJ1-4; D is undetermined. The CDR3 sequence is 15 residues long. Germline CDR1 and CDR2: SGHAT and FQNNGV. V was clipped by 7 bases and J by 7 bases, with 19 bases between them.